This paragraph covers one T cell receptor (beta chain) sequence. Its target is not known. The data are from a study of Ad26.COV2.S vaccination and SARS-CoV-2 variants. The overall study: This donor came from the COV1001 trial of Ad26.COV2.S. Study-level findings and limits: Placebo and vaccine recipients had non-spike TCR breadth that was similar. Substantial breadth was reported for post-vaccination spike-specific CD8+ and CD4+ T cells.

Using immunoSEQ multiplex PCR, the repertoire was profiled, and TCRdb retains in-frame clones only, with some absent. The sample lists about 480,000 clones, around 88% occurring once. Between the trimmed V and J ends, which lost 4 bases and 7 bases, there was a span of 13 bases. In germline, CDR1 is LNHDA, CDR2 SQIVND (reference sequence). The CDR3 loop spans 13 amino acids. Treatment given: some 20 received Ad26.COV2.S at low or high dose, single or two shots; 5 received placebo; per-sample allocation not given. After the first vaccine or placebo injection, samples were drawn on day 63. This chain joins TRBV19 and TRBJ1-1; D is perhaps TRBD1 (6 bases). This sample comprised peripheral blood, obtained in a trial of Ad26.COV2.S vaccine versus placebo. The receptor's source is a person between 18 and 59 years old who received the Ad26.COV2.S COVID-19 vaccine or a placebo. CDR3 in amino acids: CASSTAGVGEAFF. The CDR3 DNA follows: TGTGCCAGTAGTACCGCAGGGGTCGGTGAAGCTTTCTTT. The whole variable domain, remainder taken from reference TRBV19 and TRBJ1-1, is DGGITQSPKYLFRKEGQNVTLSCEQNLNHDAMYWYRQDPGQGLRLIYYSQIVNDFQKGDIAEGYSVSREKKESFPLTVTSAQKNPTAFYLCASSTAGVGEAFFGQGTRLTVV.